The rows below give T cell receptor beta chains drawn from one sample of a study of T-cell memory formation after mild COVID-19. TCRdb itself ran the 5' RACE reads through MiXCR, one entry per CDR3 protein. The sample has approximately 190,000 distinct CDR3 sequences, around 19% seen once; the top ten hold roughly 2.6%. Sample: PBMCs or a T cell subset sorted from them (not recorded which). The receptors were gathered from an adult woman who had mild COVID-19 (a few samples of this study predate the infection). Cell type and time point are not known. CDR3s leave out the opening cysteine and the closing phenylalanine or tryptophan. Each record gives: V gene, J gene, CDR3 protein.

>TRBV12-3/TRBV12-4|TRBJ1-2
ASTTKGGRNYGYT
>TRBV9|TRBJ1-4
ASSVTGTVNEKLF
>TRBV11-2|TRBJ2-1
ASSLDLSSGGTYNEQF
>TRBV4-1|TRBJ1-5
ASSQEGRAVNQPQH
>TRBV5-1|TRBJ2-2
ASSLAGGLRTGELF
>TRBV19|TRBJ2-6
ATHQGSPGANVLT
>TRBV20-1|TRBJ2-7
SASPRTSKGQY
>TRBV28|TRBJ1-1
ASGDRGRFYTEAF
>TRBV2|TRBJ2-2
ASSEGGGELF
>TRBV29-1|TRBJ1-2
SVVSRLSNYGYT
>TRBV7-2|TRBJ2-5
ASSQGDHQETQY
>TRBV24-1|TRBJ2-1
ATSVPSGGGGMNEQF
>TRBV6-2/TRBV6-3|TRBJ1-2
ASSLGGPVPLTKGYT
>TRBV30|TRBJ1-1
AWSVSRRYTEAF
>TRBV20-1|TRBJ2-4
SARQTSGSIQY
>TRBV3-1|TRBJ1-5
ASRQGSYSNQPQH
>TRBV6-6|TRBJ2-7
ASSPGDGVDSYEQY
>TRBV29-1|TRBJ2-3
SVHGTSGSTDTQY
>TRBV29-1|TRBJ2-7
SVRLRGNVDEQY
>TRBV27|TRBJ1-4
ASRPTGDMGKLF
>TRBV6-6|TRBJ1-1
ASSRQGAWTEAF
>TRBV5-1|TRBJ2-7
ASSLDSVAYEQY
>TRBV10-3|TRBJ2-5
AISEASGGAETQY
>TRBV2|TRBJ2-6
ASSEQKRRANVLT
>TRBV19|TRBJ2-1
ASSRQSGNEQF
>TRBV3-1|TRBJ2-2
ASSSRDRGRVGELF
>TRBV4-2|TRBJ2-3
ASRQGGRASRDTQY
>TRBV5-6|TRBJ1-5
ASRQGLGQPQH
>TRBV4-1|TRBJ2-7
ASSQDRTTTYEQY
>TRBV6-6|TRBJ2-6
ASSALPGQGAGGANVLT
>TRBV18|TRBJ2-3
ASSHPGGIGPDTQY
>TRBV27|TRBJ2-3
ASSRADTQY
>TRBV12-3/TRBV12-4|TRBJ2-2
ASSPNPFGLAGGNTGELF
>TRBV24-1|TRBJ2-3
ATSDLSGTASY
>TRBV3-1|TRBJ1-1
ASSQELQITEAF
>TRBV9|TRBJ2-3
ASSPGTSPYTDTQY